A single sample is the source of the 15 T cell receptor beta chains below, sequenced in a study of CD8 T cells in ankylosing spondylitis. TCRdb re-called the 5' RACE reads with MiXCR, one entry per CDR3 protein. Counted here are around 340,000 distinct CDR3 sequences, roughly 20% occurring once; the ten biggest clones make up around 14%. The material sequenced was blood, either unsorted or a sorted T cell fraction (not recorded which). These receptors were obtained from a male donor with ankylosing spondylitis or in good health (not recorded which).

This clonotype was observed a few times. The rearrangement joins TRBV7-9 to TRBJ1-2, with D uncertain. This CDR3 comprises 15 residues. V was trimmed by 1 base and J by 8 bases, leaving 17 bases between them. Germline loops: CDR1 SEHNR, CDR2 FQNEAQ (reference sequence). The CDR3 coding sequence is TGTGCCAGCAGCTTAGTAGGCAGCATGGGAGAGGGCTACACCTTC. Residues: CASSLVGSMGEGYTF.

The chain is built from TRBV5-5 and TRBJ2-1; weak D call: TRBD2 (6 bases). The CDR3 is 13 residues long. Per the germline V gene, CDR1 is SGHKS and CDR2 is YYEKEE (reference sequence). V gave up 1 base and J gave up 6 bases, with 8 bases separating them. The CDR3 protein is CASSLHSGNEQFF. Here the CDR3 DNA reads TGTGCCAGCAGCTTGCATAGCGGCAATGAGCAGTTCTTC.

This chain joins TRBV3-1 and TRBJ2-7, with D possibly TRBD2 on 6 matching bases. Germline lookup yields CDR1 LGHDT and CDR2 YNNKEL (reference sequence). This CDR3 has 16 amino acids. Trimming stripped 3 bases from V and 0 bases from J, with 15 bases between. The CDR3: CASSHATSGSSYEQYF. CDR3 coding DNA: TGTGCCAGCAGCCATGCGACTAGTGGGAGCTCCTACGAGCAGTACTTC.

The gene calls are TRBV29-1 and TRBJ1-2; 9 nucleotides line up with TRBD1. CDR1 is SQVTM and CDR2 is ANQGSEA in the germline V gene. The CDR3 extends over 13 amino acids. V shed 3 bases, J shed 6 bases, and the junction held 5 bases outside the gene matches. The CDR3 loop reads CSVDDRGTDGYTF. CDR3 bases: TGCAGCGTTGATGACAGGGGGACCGATGGCTACACCTTC.

V and J are TRBV7-9 and TRBJ2-5; 9 nucleotides match TRBD1. The CDR3 loop spans 15 amino acids. CDR1 is SEHNR and CDR2 is FQNEAQ in the germline V gene (reference sequence). J lost 5 bases, V lost 5 bases, and 9 bases had no gene match. The CDR3 reads CASSAHRGLGETQYF. The CDR3 bases are TGTGCCAGCAGCGCACACAGGGGGCTGGGGGAGACCCAGTACTTC.

This chain joins TRBV30 and TRBJ2-5, with D uncertain. Per germline, CDR1 GTSNPN and CDR2 SVGIG (reference sequence). Trimming took off 0 bases at V and 4 bases at J, with 3 bases between the two ends. This CDR3 region has 11 residues. The CDR3 spells CAWSVGETQYF. CDR3 bases: TGTGCCTGGAGTGTCGGAGAGACCCAGTACTTC.

This clonotype was recorded a few times. The chain is built from TRBV2 and TRBJ2-3, with D perhaps being TRBD1 or TRBD2 (6 bases each). This CDR3 contains 16 residues. Trimming took off 3 bases at V and 6 bases at J, with 19 bases between the two ends. CDR1 and CDR2 from the germline V gene are SNHLY and FYNNEI. The CDR3 loop is CASSDWPGALGDTQYF. The CDR3 nucleotides are TGTGCCAGCAGTGACTGGCCGGGGGCCCTCGGGGATACGCAGTATTTT.

This chain connects TRBV7-9 to TRBJ2-5; tentatively, D is TRBD1 (6 bases). Germline CDR1 and CDR2: SEHNR and FQNEAQ (reference sequence). The ends were cut back, 3 bases at V and 2 bases at J, with 16 bases in the middle. The CDR3 consists of 16 residues. The CDR3 nucleotides are TGTGCCAGCAGCTTTATAAGCACAGGGCCACAAGAGACCCAGTACTTC. Amino acids: CASSFISTGPQETQYF.

J is TRBJ2-1 and V is TRBV27; a weak D match, TRBD1 (6 bases). CDR3 length: 13 amino acids. Germline CDR1 and CDR2: MNHEY and SMNVEV (reference sequence). V lost 4 bases, J lost 4 bases, and 8 bases lay in between. CDR3 region: CASSSGVYNEQFF. For the CDR3, the DNA is TGTGCCAGCAGTTCAGGGGTTTACAATGAGCAGTTCTTC.

A few counts support this clonotype. V is TRBV2 and J is TRBJ2-1; 7 positions match TRBD1. CDR1 SNHLY and CDR2 FYNNEI come from the germline V gene. With 6 bases clipped from V and 5 bases from J, the junction kept 7 bases outside the gene matches. This CDR3 contains 14 residues. CDR3 amino acids: CASSRGYRNNEQFF. The CDR3 DNA sequence: TGTGCCAGCAGCAGGGGGTACAGAAACAATGAGCAGTTCTTC.

This clonotype was detected once. This CDR3 is CASSQSRDSYNEQFF. The CDR3 DNA sequence: TGTGCCAGCAGTCAAAGCCGGGACTCCTACAATGAGCAGTTCTTC. The chain recombines TRBV28 with TRBJ2-1, with D perhaps matching TRBD2 (5 bases). Trimming left V 5 bases short and J 0 bases short, with 11 bases between. The CDR3 extends over 15 amino acids. Germline V gene sequence: CDR1 MDHEN, CDR2 SYDVKM. Variable domain in full (rest from reference TRBV28 and TRBJ2-1): DVKVTQSSRYLVKRTGEKVFLECVQDMDHENMFWYRQDPGLGLRLIYFSYDVKMKEKGDIPEGYSVSREKKERFSLILESASTNQTSMYLCASSQSRDSYNEQFFGPGTRLTVL.

A few counts support this clonotype. This chain uses TRBV29-1 with TRBJ2-7; no firm D call. CDR1 is SQVTM, CDR2 ANQGSEA, per germline. This CDR3 has 9 amino acids. CDR3 sequence (DNA): TGCAGGTCCATGGGGGAGCAGTACTTC. This gives the protein CRSMGEQYF.

V usage is TRBV3-1 and J usage is TRBJ2-5; possible D gene TRBD1, 6 bases. Germline V gene sequence: CDR1 LGHDT, CDR2 YNNKEL (reference sequence). Trimming shortened V by 1 base and J by 5 bases, and 8 bases separated the two germline ends. This CDR3 is 13 amino acids long. This chain's CDR3 is CASSQGGPETQYF. Here the CDR3 DNA reads TGTGCCAGCAGCCAAGGGGGGCCTGAGACCCAGTACTTC.

This clonotype showed up just a few times. The chain employs TRBV3-1 and TRBJ2-2; TRBD1 matches at 8 bases. The germline V gene encodes CDR1 LGHDT and CDR2 YNNKEL (reference sequence). CDR3 length: 15 residues. The V and J ends lost 4 bases and 2 bases, in that order; junction bases with no gene match: 3. In DNA form, the CDR3 reads TGTGCCAGCAGCCTCGACAGGGGCAACACCGGGGAGCTGTTTTTT. It translates to CASSLDRGNTGELFF. Drawing the rest from reference TRBV3-1 and TRBJ2-2, the complete variable domain is DTAVSQTPKYLVTQMGNDKSIKCEQNLGHDTMYWYKQDSKKFLKIMFSYNNKELIINETVPNRFSPKSPDKAHLNLHINSLELGDSAVYFCASSLDRGNTGELFFGEGSRLTVL.

This clonotype has ten or more counts. The chain uses TRBV12-3 or TRBV12-4 and TRBJ2-1; TRBD1 is a possible D gene (8 bases). V was pared by 6 bases and J by 9 bases, with 15 bases between. The length of the CDR3 is 13 residues. CDR3 sequence: CASSLNRGGEQFF. In nucleotides, the CDR3 is TGTGCCAGCAGCTTAAACAGGGGGGGTGAGCAGTTCTTC.